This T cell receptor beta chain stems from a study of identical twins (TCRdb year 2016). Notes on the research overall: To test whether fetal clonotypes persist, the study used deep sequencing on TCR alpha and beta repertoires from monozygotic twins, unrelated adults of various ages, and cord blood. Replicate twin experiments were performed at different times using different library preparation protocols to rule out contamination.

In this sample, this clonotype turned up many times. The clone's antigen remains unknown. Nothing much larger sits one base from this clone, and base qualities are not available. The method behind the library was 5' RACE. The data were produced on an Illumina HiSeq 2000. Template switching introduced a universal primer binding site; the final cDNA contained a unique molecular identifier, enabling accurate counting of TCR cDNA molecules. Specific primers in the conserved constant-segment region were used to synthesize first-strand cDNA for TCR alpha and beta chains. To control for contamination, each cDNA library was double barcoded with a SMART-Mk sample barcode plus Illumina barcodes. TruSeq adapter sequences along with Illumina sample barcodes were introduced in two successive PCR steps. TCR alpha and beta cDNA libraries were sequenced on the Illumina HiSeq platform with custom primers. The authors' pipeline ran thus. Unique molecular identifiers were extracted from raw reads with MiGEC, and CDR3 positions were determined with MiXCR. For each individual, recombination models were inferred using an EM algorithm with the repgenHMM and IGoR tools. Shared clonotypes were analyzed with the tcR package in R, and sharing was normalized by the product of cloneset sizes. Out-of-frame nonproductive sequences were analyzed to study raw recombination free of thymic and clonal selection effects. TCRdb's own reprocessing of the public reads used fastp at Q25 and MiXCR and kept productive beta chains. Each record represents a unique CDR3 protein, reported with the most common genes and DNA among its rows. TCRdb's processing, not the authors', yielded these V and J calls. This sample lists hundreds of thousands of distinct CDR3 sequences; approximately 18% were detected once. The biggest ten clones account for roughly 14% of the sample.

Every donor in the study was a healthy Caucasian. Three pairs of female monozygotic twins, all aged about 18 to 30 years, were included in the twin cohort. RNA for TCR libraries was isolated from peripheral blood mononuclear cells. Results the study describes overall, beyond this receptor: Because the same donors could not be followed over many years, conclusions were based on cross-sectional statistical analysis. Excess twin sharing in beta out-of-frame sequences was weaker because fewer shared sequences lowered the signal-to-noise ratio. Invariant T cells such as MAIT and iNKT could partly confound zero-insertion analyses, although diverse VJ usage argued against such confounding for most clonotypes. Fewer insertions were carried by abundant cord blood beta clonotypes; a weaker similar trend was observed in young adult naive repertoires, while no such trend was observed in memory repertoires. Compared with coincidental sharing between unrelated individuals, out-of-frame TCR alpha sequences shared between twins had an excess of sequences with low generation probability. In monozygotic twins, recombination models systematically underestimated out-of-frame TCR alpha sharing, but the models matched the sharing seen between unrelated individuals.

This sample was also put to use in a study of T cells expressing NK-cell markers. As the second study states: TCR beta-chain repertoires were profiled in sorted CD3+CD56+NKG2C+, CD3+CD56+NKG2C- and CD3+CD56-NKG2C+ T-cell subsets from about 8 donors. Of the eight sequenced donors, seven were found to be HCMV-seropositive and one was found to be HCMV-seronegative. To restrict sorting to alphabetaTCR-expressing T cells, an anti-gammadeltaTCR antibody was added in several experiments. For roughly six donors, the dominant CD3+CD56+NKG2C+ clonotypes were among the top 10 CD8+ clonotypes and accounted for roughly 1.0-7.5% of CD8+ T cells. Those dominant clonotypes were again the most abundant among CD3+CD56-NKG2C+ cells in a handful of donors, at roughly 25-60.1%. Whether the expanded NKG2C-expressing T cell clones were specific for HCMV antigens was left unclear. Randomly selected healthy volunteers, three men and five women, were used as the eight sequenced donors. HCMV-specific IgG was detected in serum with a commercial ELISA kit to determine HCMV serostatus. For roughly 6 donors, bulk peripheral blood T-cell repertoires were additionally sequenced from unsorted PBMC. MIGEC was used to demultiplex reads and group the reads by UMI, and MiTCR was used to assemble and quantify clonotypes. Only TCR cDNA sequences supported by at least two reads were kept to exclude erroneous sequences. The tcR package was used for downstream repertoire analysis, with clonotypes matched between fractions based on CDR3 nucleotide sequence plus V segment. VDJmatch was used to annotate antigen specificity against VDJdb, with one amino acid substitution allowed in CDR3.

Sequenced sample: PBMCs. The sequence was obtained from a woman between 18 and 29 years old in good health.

The CDR3 loop reads CASVKGSINEQFF. In nucleotide form, the sequence is TGTGCCAGCGTAAAGGGCTCCATCAATGAGCAGTTCTTC. The V gene is TRBV12-3 or TRBV12-4 and the J gene is TRBJ2-1, with no D gene named confidently. The V end loses 8 bases and the J end loses 6 bases, and a stretch of 14 bases separates them. The CDR3 runs 13 residues from the cysteine to the phenylalanine. The entry retains the CDR3 DNA only, 39 bases that are in frame from base 1.